This passage covers 19 T cell receptor beta chains from one sample sequenced in a study of T cells in Graves' hyperthyroidism and ophthalmopathy. What was amplified from RNA transcripts were TCR beta CDR3 regions. During a first-round RT-PCR of the TCR CDR3, the HTBI primer set was used. From the multiplex PCR reads, TCRdb called clonotypes with MiXCR, one entry per CDR3 protein. The sample contains fewer than 600,000 distinct CDR3 sequences, approximately 15% of which appear only once. The sequenced sample was blood. The receptor set was obtained from a woman aged 18-29 years with Graves' hyperthyroidism.

This clonotype was picked up many times. This chain connects TRBV7-9 to TRBJ1-5, with D possibly matching TRBD1 (5 bases). The CDR3 is made up of 14 amino acids. Germline loops: CDR1 SEHNR, CDR2 FQNEAQ (reference sequence). V gave up 2 bases and J gave up 4 bases, with 9 bases separating them. The DNA for the CDR3 is TGTGCCAGCAGCTTATCGGGGGGTAATCAGCCCCAGCATTTT. Its protein is CASSLSGGNQPQHF.

There are many counts of this clonotype. This rearrangement joins TRBV29-1 to TRBJ2-7; TRBD2 matches at 10 bases. Trimming took 1 base from V and 4 from J; bases not matched to a gene: 7. Germline CDR1 reads SQVTM; CDR2 reads ANQGSEA. The CDR3 totals 15 residues. CDR3 region: CSVEGTAGGIYEQYF. The CDR3 DNA sequence: TGCAGCGTTGAAGGTACAGCGGGAGGGATTTACGAGCAGTACTTC.

This clonotype was counted many times. This rearrangement joins TRBV5-1 to TRBJ1-1; D is perhaps TRBD1 (6 bases). V lost 1 base to trimming and J lost 1 base, with 20 bases between them. Germline CDR1 SGHRS, CDR2 YFSETQ. This CDR3 contains 18 residues. CDR3 region: CASSLRGVIQGPNTEAFF. The CDR3 DNA reads as TGCGCCAGCAGCTTGCGGGGGGTGATACAGGGCCCGAACACTGAAGCTTTCTTT.

At least ten counts were recorded for this clonotype. The chain has TRBV12-3 or TRBV12-4 and TRBJ2-7, with D maybe TRBD2 (5 bases). The CDR3 loop spans 13 amino acids. V gave up 2 bases and J gave up 3 bases, with 8 bases separating them. The CDR3 nucleotides read TGTGCCAGCAGTTTAAAACGGGGCTACGAGCAGTACTTC. Translation: CASSLKRGYEQYF.

This clonotype was picked up a small number of times. V usage is TRBV5-8 and J usage is TRBJ2-4; D is possibly TRBD1 or TRBD2 (5 bases each). Trimming removed 4 bases from V and 6 bases from J, with 17 bases in between. Germline V gives CDR1 SGHTS, CDR2 YDEGEE. CDR3 length: 15 amino acids. The CDR3 region has the DNA TGTGCCAGCAGCAGGGGAAGGATAGAGGGAAACATTCAGTACTTC. It is translated as CASSRGRIEGNIQYF.

This clonotype was detected ten times or more. The chain links TRBV12-3 or TRBV12-4 to TRBJ1-5; unclear D gene. The CDR3 is 16 residues long. Trimming left V 6 bases short and J 1 base short, with 16 bases between. The CDR3: CASSIGLMISNQPQHF. The CDR3 DNA reads as TGTGCCAGCAGCATTGGGCTAATGATAAGCAATCAGCCCCAGCATTTT.

This clonotype was counted ten times or more. The chain has TRBV6-2 or TRBV6-3 and TRBJ1-5; D not resolved. The CDR3 totals 14 residues. The germline V gene has CDR1 MNHEY and CDR2 SVGEGT. Between the trimmed V and J ends, which lost 2 bases and 0 bases, there was a span of 5 bases. The CDR3 loop is CASSYPHSNQPQHF. CDR3 sequence (DNA): TGTGCCAGCAGTTACCCACATAGCAATCAGCCCCAGCATTTT.

This clonotype was found many times. This sequence joins TRBV7-2 and TRBJ2-3, with TRBD1 as a possible D gene (6 bases). CDR1 and CDR2 from the germline V gene are SGHTA and FQGNSA. The CDR3 loop spans 16 amino acids. With 5 bases removed from V and 6 bases from J, the gap between germline ends came to 21 bases. DNA for the CDR3: TGTGCCAGCAGCCGATTCTCAGGGGTCCGCAGCGATACGCAGTATTTT. Its protein is CASSRFSGVRSDTQYF.

This clonotype came up many times. The chain is built from TRBV3-1 and TRBJ1-2; 7 bases are a match to TRBD1. CDR1 and CDR2 from the germline V gene are LGHDT and YNNKEL (reference sequence). Trimming at V came to 2 bases and at J to 5 bases, leaving 8 bases not matched to a gene. The CDR3 totals 15 residues. CDR3 in DNA: TGTGCCAGCAGCCAAAAGACAGGGTCGAGGTATGGCTACACCTTC. As protein: CASSQKTGSRYGYTF.

In this sample, this clonotype turned up many times. The genes are TRBV18 and TRBJ2-1, with 8 bases identical to TRBD2. The V gene end was trimmed by 6 bases and the J gene end by 5 bases; junction bases not matched to a gene: 12. CDR1 and CDR2 (germline): KGHSH, LQKENI. The CDR3 length is 16 residues. The CDR3 DNA follows: TGTGCCAGCTCCCCGAAATCGGGAGGGCGAAACAATGAGCAGTTCTTC. It yields the protein CASSPKSGGRNNEQFF.

The sample holds many counts of this clonotype. This rearrangement joins TRBV3-1 to TRBJ2-7; TRBD2 matches at 9 bases. Germline V CDR1 and CDR2: LGHDT, YNNKEL (reference sequence). V trimming: 3 bases; J trimming: 0 bases; junction bases outside the gene matches: 6. CDR3 length equals 16 residues. The CDR3: CASSHSGSGSSYEQYV. The CDR3 nucleotides are TGTGCCAGCAGCCACTCGGGTAGCGGGAGCTCCTACGAGCAGTACGTC.

In this sample, this clonotype turned up many times. The chain has TRBV3-1 and TRBJ2-7, with 8 bases lining up with TRBD1. Trimming cost V 6 bases and J 1 base; bases outside gene matches: 5. Germline CDR1 is LGHDT and CDR2 is YNNKEL (reference sequence). The CDR3 runs 14 residues. The DNA for the CDR3 is TGTGCCAGCAGACCTGACAGGGGATCCTACGAGCAGTACTTC. Its translation is CASRPDRGSYEQYF.

This clonotype has at least ten counts. The rearrangement joins TRBV2 to TRBJ1-2, with 7 bases that match TRBD1. The V gene end was trimmed by 6 bases and the J gene end by 8 bases; junction bases not matched to a gene: 6. The CDR3 runs to 12 residues. From germline, CDR1 is SNHLY and CDR2 FYNNEI. CDR3 coding DNA: TGTGCCAGCAGAGGACAGGCAGGCGGCTACACCTTC. Amino acids: CASRGQAGGYTF.

At least ten counts were recorded for this clonotype. The rearrangement uses TRBV20-1 and TRBJ2-1, with D perhaps TRBD2 (5 bases). This CDR3 is built from 16 residues. Trimming removed 0 bases at V and 3 bases at J, with 15 bases between. CDR1 and CDR2 (germline): DFQATT, SNEGSKA (reference sequence). CDR3 sequence (DNA): TGCAGTGCTAGAGAACGAGGGCCGGTTAGCTACAATGAGCAGTTCTTC. The encoded protein is CSARERGPVSYNEQFF.

Only one count was recorded for this clonotype. One end of the junction does not line up with germline, which may come from a read error. The genes are TRBV7-8 and TRBJ1-3, with TRBD1 as a possible D gene (5 bases). The germline V gene has CDR1 SGHVS and CDR2 FQNEAQ. The CDR3 is made up of 14 amino acids. CDR3 loop: CVSSPDSSGNTIYF. The CDR3 DNA reads as TGTGTCAGCAGCCCAGACAGCTCTGGAAACACCATATATTTT.

This clonotype was seen many times. V is TRBV20-1 and J is TRBJ2-1; D gene uncertain. Per the germline V gene, CDR1 is DFQATT and CDR2 is SNEGSKA (reference sequence). This CDR3 spans 15 amino acids. V lost 1 base to trimming and J lost 5 bases, with 15 bases between them. The CDR3 protein is CSARGGLHRDNEQFF. The CDR3 DNA sequence: TGCAGTGCTAGAGGAGGTCTACACCGAGACAATGAGCAGTTCTTC.

The sample holds many counts of this clonotype. The rearrangement uses TRBV7-2 and TRBJ2-5; 10 nucleotides match TRBD2. Germline-derived CDR1 and CDR2 are SGHTA and FQGNSA. Trimming at V came to 5 bases and at J to 4 bases, leaving 10 bases not matched to a gene. CDR3 size: 16 residues. The CDR3 sequence is CASSPPGLAFGETQYF. CDR3 sequence (DNA): TGTGCCAGCAGCCCTCCGGGACTAGCGTTTGGAGAGACCCAGTACTTC.

This clonotype was observed many times. The J gene is TRBJ2-5, the V gene TRBV12-3 or TRBV12-4, with D tentatively TRBD2 (5 bases). The CDR3 loop spans 15 amino acids. V dropped 6 bases and J dropped 5 bases, with 19 bases sitting between them. In nucleotides, the CDR3 is TGTGCCAGCAGCCCCGCCGGTGCGGGCGTGGAGACCCAGTACTTC. Protein sequence: CASSPAGAGVETQYF.

This clonotype was picked up many times. The chain carries TRBV28 and TRBJ2-1, with D unclear. Germline-derived CDR1 and CDR2 are MDHEN and SYDVKM. Deletions cut 3 bases from V and 1 base from J, with 16 bases between. This CDR3 is 17 amino acids long. The CDR3 reads CASSFSVGIGSYNEQFF. CDR3 in DNA: TGTGCCAGCAGTTTCTCAGTAGGAATTGGGTCCTACAATGAGCAGTTCTTC. The whole variable domain, filled in from reference TRBV28 and TRBJ2-1, reads DVKVTQSSRYLVKRTGEKVFLECVQDMDHENMFWYRQDPGLGLRLIYFSYDVKMKEKGDIPEGYSVSREKKERFSLILESASTNQTSMYLCASSFSVGIGSYNEQFFGPGTRLTVL.